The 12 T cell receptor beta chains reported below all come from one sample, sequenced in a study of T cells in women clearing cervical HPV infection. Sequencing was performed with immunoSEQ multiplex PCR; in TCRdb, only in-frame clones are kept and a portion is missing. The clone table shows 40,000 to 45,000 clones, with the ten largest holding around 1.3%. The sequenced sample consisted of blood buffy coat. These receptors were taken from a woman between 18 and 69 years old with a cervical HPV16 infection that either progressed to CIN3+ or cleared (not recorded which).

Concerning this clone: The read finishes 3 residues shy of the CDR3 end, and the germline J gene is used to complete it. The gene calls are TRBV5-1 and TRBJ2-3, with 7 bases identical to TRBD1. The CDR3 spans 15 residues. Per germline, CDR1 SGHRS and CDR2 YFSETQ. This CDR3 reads CASSLEGQQYQPQYF. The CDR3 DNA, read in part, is TGCGCCAGCAGCTTGGAGGGACAGCAGTATCAGCCG.

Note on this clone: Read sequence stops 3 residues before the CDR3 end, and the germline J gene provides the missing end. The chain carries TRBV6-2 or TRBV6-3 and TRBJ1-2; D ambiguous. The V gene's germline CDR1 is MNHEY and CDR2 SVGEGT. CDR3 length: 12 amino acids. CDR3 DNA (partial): TGTGCCAGCAGTCCAGGTACTTCCGGC. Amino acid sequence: CASSPGTSG. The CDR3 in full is CASSPGTSGYTF.

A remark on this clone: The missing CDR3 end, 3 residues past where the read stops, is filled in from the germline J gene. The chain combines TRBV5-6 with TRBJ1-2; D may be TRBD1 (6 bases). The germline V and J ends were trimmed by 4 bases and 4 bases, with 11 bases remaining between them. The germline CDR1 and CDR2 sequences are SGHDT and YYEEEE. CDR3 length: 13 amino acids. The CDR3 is CASSRGQRYGYTF. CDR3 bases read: TGTGCCAGCAGCCGAGGACAGCGCTATGGC.

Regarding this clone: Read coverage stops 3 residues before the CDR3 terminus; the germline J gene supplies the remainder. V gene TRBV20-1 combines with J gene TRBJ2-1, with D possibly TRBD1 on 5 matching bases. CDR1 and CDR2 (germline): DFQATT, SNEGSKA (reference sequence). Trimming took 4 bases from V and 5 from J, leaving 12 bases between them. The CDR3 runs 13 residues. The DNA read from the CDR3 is TGCAGTGCTAACCCCGACAGAAACAATGAG. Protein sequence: CSANPDRNNE. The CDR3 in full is CSANPDRNNEQFF.

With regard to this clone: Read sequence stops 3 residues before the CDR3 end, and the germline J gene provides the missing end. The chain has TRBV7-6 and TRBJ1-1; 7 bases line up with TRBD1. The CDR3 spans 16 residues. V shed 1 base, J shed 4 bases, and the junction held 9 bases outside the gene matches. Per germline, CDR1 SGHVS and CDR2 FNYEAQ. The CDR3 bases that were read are TGTGCCAGCAGCTTAGATCCAGGGGGAGTTATCACTGAA. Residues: CASSLDPGGVITE. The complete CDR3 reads CASSLDPGGVITEAFF.

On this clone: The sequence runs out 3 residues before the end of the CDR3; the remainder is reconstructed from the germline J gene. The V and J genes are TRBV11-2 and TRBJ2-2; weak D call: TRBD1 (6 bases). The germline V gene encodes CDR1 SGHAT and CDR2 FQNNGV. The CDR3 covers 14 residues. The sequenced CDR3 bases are TGTGCCAGCAGCTTCTACAGGGTTGATTCACCG. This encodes CASSFYRVDSP. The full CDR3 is CASSFYRVDSPLFF.

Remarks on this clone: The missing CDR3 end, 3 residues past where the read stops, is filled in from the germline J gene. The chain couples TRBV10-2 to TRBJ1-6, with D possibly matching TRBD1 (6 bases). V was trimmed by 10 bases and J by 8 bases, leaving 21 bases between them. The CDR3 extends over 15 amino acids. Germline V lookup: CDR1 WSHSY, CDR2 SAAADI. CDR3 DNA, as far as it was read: TGCGCCACCTCCCAGAACAGGGTTGATTATTCACCC. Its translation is CATSQNRVDYSP. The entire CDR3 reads CATSQNRVDYSPLHF.

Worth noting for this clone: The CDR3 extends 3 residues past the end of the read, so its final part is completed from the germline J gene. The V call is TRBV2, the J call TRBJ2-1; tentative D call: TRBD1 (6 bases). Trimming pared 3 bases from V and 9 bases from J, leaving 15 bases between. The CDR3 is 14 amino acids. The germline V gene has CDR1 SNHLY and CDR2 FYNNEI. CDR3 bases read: TGTGCCAGCAGTGAGGGGGCCCTCAAGGGTGAG. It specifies CASSEGALKGE. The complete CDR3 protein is CASSEGALKGEQFF.

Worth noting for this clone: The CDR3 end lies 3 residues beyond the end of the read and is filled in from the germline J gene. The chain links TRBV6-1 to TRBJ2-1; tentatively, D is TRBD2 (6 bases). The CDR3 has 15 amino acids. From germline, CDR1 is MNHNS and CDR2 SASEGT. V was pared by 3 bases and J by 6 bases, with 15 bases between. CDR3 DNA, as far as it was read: TGTGCCAGCAGTGACAAGGCCGGGGGAGTCAATGAG. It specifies CASSDKAGGVNE. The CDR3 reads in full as CASSDKAGGVNEQFF.

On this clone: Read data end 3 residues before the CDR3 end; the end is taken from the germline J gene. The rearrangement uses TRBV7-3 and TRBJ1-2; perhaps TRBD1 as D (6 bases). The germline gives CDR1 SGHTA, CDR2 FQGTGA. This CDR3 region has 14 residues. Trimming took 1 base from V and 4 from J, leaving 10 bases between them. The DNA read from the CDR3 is TGTGCCAGCAGCTTAAGGGGGACATTCTATGGC. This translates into CASSLRGTFYG. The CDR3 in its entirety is CASSLRGTFYGYTF.

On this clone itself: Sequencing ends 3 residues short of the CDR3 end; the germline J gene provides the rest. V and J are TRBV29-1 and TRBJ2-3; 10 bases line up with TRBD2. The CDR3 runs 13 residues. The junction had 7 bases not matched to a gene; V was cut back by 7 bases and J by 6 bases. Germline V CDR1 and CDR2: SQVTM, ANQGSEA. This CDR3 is CSGWTSGWDTQYF. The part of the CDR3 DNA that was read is TGCAGCGGGTGGACTAGCGGTTGGGATACG.

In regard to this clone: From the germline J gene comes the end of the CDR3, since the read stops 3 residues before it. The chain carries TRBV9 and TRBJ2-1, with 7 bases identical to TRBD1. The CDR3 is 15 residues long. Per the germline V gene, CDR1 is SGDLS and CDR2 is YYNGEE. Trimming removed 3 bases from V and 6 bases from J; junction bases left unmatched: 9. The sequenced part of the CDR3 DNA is TGTGCCAGCAGCGCTGAGGACAGGACCTTCAATGAG. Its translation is CASSAEDRTFNE. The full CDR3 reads CASSAEDRTFNEQFF.